Presented here are 9 T cell receptor beta chains from one specimen sequenced in a study of vaccination effects on CD4 cells after COVID-19. Antigen-specific CD4+ T cells expanded by the ViraFEST assay with viral peptide pools were then sequenced. CD4+ T cells were isolated after 10 days of culture. Testing of the vaccine recipients showed negative nucleocapsid antibodies and no prior SARS-CoV-2 infection. The assay was immunoSEQ multiplex PCR, and TCRdb's table has in-frame clones only and misses some. The data hold about 21,000 clones, with around 75% observed a single time. These receptors have no known antigen. The source material was CD4+ T cells from PBMCs cultured with HCoV-NL63 spike peptides, sampled before COVID-19 vaccination. These receptors originate from a human donor who received a COVID-19 vaccine.

The rearrangement joins TRBV21-1 to TRBJ2-2; TRBD1, the D gene given by the table, was not confirmed from the DNA. TRBV21-1 is annotated as a pseudogene. CDR3 length equals 15 residues. CDR3 region: CASSQGQTNTGELFF. The CDR3 nucleotides are TGTGCCAGCAGCCAGGGACAGACGAACACCGGGGAGCTGTTTTTT.

This sequence joins TRBV28 and TRBJ2-6, with a possible D match to TRBD2 (5 bases). Germline assignment: CDR1 MDHEN and CDR2 SYDVKM. V lost 5 bases to trimming and J lost 2 bases, with 7 bases between them. This CDR3 comprises 14 residues. CDR3 protein: CASSKTTGANVLTF. The CDR3 region has the DNA TGTGCCAGCAGTAAGACTACTGGGGCCAACGTCCTGACTTTC.

The V call is TRBV18, the J call TRBJ2-3; 7 bases align to TRBD1. Germline CDR1 reads KGHSH; CDR2 reads LQKENI. V lost 1 base, J lost 1 base, and 8 bases stayed unmatched. The CDR3 runs 17 residues. The CDR3 bases are TGTGCCAGCTCACCACTTCTTAGACAGGGAGGCACAGATACGCAGTATTTT. Translating gives CASSPLLRQGGTDTQYF.

This chain connects TRBV6-1 to TRBJ1-6; D is undetermined. The ends were cut back, 2 bases at V and 9 bases at J, with 8 bases in the middle. The CDR3 is 13 residues long. In germline, CDR1 is MNHNS, CDR2 SASEGT. The CDR3 spells CASSENEVSPLHF. For the CDR3, the DNA is TGTGCCAGCAGTGAAAACGAGGTTTCACCCCTCCACTTT.

This clone was counted between two and nine times. The chain carries TRBV18 and TRBJ2-7, with a possible D match to TRBD1 (6 bases). V was trimmed by 1 base and J by 6 bases, leaving 16 bases between them. Germline-derived CDR1 and CDR2 are KGHSH and LQKENI. The CDR3 covers 15 residues. The CDR3 loop is CASSPQAGESGEQYF. The CDR3 DNA reads as TGTGCCAGCTCACCACAGGCAGGGGAATCTGGCGAGCAGTACTTC.

Written as DNA, the CDR3 is TGCAGTGCTAGTATCGGATATGGCTACACCTTC. This gives the protein CSASIGYGYTF. This chain links TRBV20-1 with TRBJ1-2; the D is unclear. CDR1 and CDR2 from the germline V gene are DFQATT and SNEGSKA (reference sequence). The CDR3 runs 11 residues. Trimming left V 3 bases short and J 5 bases short, with 7 bases between.

J is TRBJ1-2 and V is TRBV4-3, with D possibly TRBD1 on 5 matching bases. There are 15 residues in the CDR3. CDR1 LGHNA and CDR2 YSLEER come from the germline V gene. Trimming shortened V by 0 bases and J by 4 bases, and 12 bases separated the two germline ends. This CDR3 is CASSQEGGTGYGYTF. As DNA, the CDR3 is TGCGCCAGCAGCCAAGAAGGCGGGACGGGCTATGGCTACACCTTC.

The chain combines TRBV27 with TRBJ2-7; D call uncertain. The CDR3 extends over 16 amino acids. Per germline, CDR1 MNHEY and CDR2 SMNVEV (reference sequence). V lost 3 bases to trimming and J lost 0 bases, with 15 bases between them. The CDR3 sequence is CASSFHRTLNSYEQYF. DNA for the CDR3: TGTGCCAGCAGTTTCCATAGGACGCTGAACTCCTACGAGCAGTACTTC.

This clone has only a few counts. The rearrangement links TRBV14 to TRBJ1-2; a possible D gene is TRBD1 (5 bases). V dropped 5 bases and J dropped 8 bases, with 12 bases sitting between them. The CDR3 has 12 amino acids. Germline CDR1 is SGHDN and CDR2 is FVKESK. In DNA, the CDR3 is TGTGCCAGCAGCTCAGGACCAGGGGGCTACACCTTC. It yields the protein CASSSGPGGYTF.